What follows are 11 T cell receptor beta chains derived from one specimen sequenced in a study of OX40 agonist ivuxolimab in advanced cancers. Data came from immunoSEQ multiplex PCR; TCRdb stores just in-frame clones and leaves some out. Among around 67,000 clones listed, 84% were seen once. The specimen was CD4+ or CD8+ T cells sorted from blood, collected in a trial of the OX40 agonist ivuxolimab. These receptors all stem from an adult with an advanced solid tumor such as melanoma, head and neck, liver or kidney cancer.

V gene TRBV28 combines with J gene TRBJ1-5; maybe TRBD1 (5 bases). CDR3 length: 17 amino acids. Trimming took off 7 bases at V and 1 base at J, with 20 bases between the two ends. Germline CDR1 and CDR2: MDHEN and SYDVKM. As DNA, the CDR3 is TGTGCCAGCATCATGAGCGGGGGGGGGAGGAGCAATCAGCCCCAGCATTTT. Translating gives CASIMSGGGRSNQPQHF.

The chain uses TRBV6-6 and TRBJ1-6; unclear D gene. Between the trimmed V and J ends, which lost 3 bases and 6 bases, there was a span of 15 bases. The CDR3 consists of 16 residues. CDR1 is MNHNY and CDR2 is SVGAGI in the germline V gene (reference sequence). CDR3 amino acids: CASSYGEGRSNSPLHF. Written as DNA, the CDR3 is TGTGCCAGCAGTTATGGGGAGGGAAGGAGTAATTCACCCCTCCACTTT.

The chain is built from TRBV9 and TRBJ2-1; 8 bases agree with TRBD2. The CDR3 is made up of 15 amino acids. CDR1 SGDLS and CDR2 YYNGEE come from the germline V gene. V shed 4 bases, J shed 0 bases, and the junction held 3 bases outside the gene matches. The CDR3 DNA reads as TGTGCCAGCAGCCAAACTAGCGGCTCCTACAATGAGCAGTTCTTC. Protein: CASSQTSGSYNEQFF.

By share, this clone ranks as medium-sized. The chain uses TRBV7-9 and TRBJ1-1; D not certain. V was cut by 5 bases and J by 4 bases, with 11 bases left in between. CDR3 length: 13 residues. CDR1 is SEHNR and CDR2 is FQNEAQ in the germline V gene (reference sequence). In DNA, the CDR3 is TGTGCCAGCAGCCCGACTTTGGGCACTGAAGCTTTCTTT. Encoded protein: CASSPTLGTEAFF.

The J gene is TRBJ2-7, the V gene TRBV14, with a tentative D call TRBD2 (6 bases). Germline assignment: CDR1 SGHDN and CDR2 FVKESK. CDR3 length: 14 amino acids. V was shortened by 1 base and J by 7 bases, with 14 bases between the two germline ends. The CDR3 sequence is CASSQVGGGGEQYF. The CDR3 coding sequence is TGTGCCAGCAGCCAAGTAGGTGGAGGAGGGGAGCAGTACTTC.

The V and J genes are TRBV7-9 and TRBJ1-1; 8 nucleotides match TRBD1. V lost 4 bases to trimming and J lost 10 bases; unmatched junction nucleotides: 11. The CDR3 spans 14 residues. Germline assignment: CDR1 SEHNR and CDR2 FQNEAQ (reference sequence). CDR3 coding DNA: TGTGCCAGCAGCTCCCGGGACAGGAGTCTTGTAGCTTTCTTT. Translation: CASSSRDRSLVAFF.

The chain employs TRBV11-2 and TRBJ1-1; D uncertain. Germline-derived CDR1 and CDR2 are SGHAT and FQNNGV. The CDR3 runs to 15 residues. V was pared by 5 bases and J by 6 bases, with 19 bases between. CDR3 nucleotide sequence: TGTGCCAGCAGCCCGAGCCGGGCCCTGAGGGCTGAAGCTTTCTTT. As protein: CASSPSRALRAEAFF.

The gene calls are TRBV29-1 and TRBJ2-1; 8 positions agree with TRBD1. The CDR3 runs to 14 residues. V was pared by 7 bases and J by 7 bases, with 12 bases of the junction left unmatched. The germline V gene encodes CDR1 SQVTM and CDR2 ANQGSEA. The CDR3 region is CSARLTGGVNEQFF. As DNA, the CDR3 is TGCAGCGCCCGCCTCACAGGGGGAGTAAATGAGCAGTTCTTC.

The chain is built from TRBV5-1 and TRBJ2-5, with 10 bases lining up with TRBD2. Germline loops: CDR1 SGHRS, CDR2 YFSETQ. J was trimmed by 2 bases and V by 0 bases; bases with no gene match: 7. CDR3 length: 17 amino acids. CDR3: CASSLAASGGEQETQYF. CDR3 nucleotide sequence: TGCGCCAGCAGCTTGGCGGCTAGCGGGGGCGAACAAGAGACCCAGTACTTC.

This sequence joins TRBV7-2 and TRBJ1-3; D may be TRBD1 (5 bases). V was trimmed by 5 bases and J by 4 bases, leaving 18 bases between them. CDR1 and CDR2 (germline): SGHTA, FQGNSA. The CDR3 contains 16 residues. CDR3 sequence: CASSPRARGWGNTIYF. The CDR3, as DNA: TGTGCCAGCAGCCCCCGGGCGAGGGGCTGGGGAAACACCATATATTTT. The full variable domain, rest sourced from reference TRBV7-2 and TRBJ1-3, is GAGVSQSPSNKVTEKGKDVELRCDPISGHTALYWYRQSLGQGLEFLIYFQGNSAPDKSGLPSDRFSAERTGGSVSTLTIQRTQQEDSAVYLCASSPRARGWGNTIYFGEGSWLTVV.

The gene calls are TRBV7-9 and TRBJ2-2; 8 nucleotides match TRBD1. The CDR3 runs to 15 residues. The V gene's germline CDR1 is SEHNR and CDR2 FQNEAQ (reference sequence). Trimming took 3 bases from V and 2 from J; bases not matched to a gene: 2. The CDR3: CASSFRGQNTGELFF. The CDR3 nucleotides read TGTGCCAGCAGCTTCAGGGGGCAAAACACCGGGGAGCTGTTTTTT. Using reference TRBV7-9 and TRBJ2-2 for the parts outside the CDR3, the full variable domain is DTGVSQNPRHKITKRGQNVTFRCDPISEHNRLYWYRQTLGQGPEFLTYFQNEAQLEKSRLLSDRFSAERPKGSFSTLEIQRTEQGDSAMYLCASSFRGQNTGELFFGEGSRLTVL.